The 13 T cell receptor beta chains in this list originate from one sample, sequenced in a study of T cell responses to AZD1222 COVID-19 vaccine. Some clones are missing from TCRdb's copy, which holds only in-frame ones; the method was immunoSEQ multiplex PCR. The data contain around 190,000 clones, about 89% of them singletons. The source material was peripheral blood, sampled 28 days after the second AZD1222 dose. The receptors derive from an adult who received the AZD1222 COVID-19 vaccine.

The gene calls are TRBV5-5 and TRBJ2-3; D ambiguous. Germline V gives CDR1 SGHKS, CDR2 YYEKEE (reference sequence). The length of the CDR3 is 15 residues. The V gene lost 2 bases and the J gene lost 3 bases, with 13 bases spanning the gap. DNA of the CDR3: TGTGCCAGCAGCTTACGACTGGCTTGGACAGATACGCAGTATTTT. Translated: CASSLRLAWTDTQYF.

This clone was detected once. This rearrangement joins TRBV7-9 to TRBJ1-5; perhaps TRBD1 as D (5 bases). The V gene lost 5 bases and the J gene lost 0 bases, with 11 bases spanning the gap. The germline gives CDR1 SEHNR, CDR2 FQNEAQ (reference sequence). The CDR3 length is 15 residues. CDR3 DNA sequence: TGTGCCAGCAGCCCTACCGGGACTAGCAATCAGCCCCAGCATTTT. The encoded protein is CASSPTGTSNQPQHF.

The chain couples TRBV27 to TRBJ2-1; 12 nucleotides agree with TRBD2. V shed 4 bases, J shed 8 bases, and the junction held 12 bases outside the gene matches. The CDR3 totals 17 residues. Germline V gives CDR1 MNHEY, CDR2 SMNVEV (reference sequence). CDR3 nucleotides: TGTGCCAGCAGTTCTCCTTCTTCTAGCGGGAGGGCCGATGAGCAGTTCTTC. The encoded protein is CASSSPSSSGRADEQFF.

CDR3 loop: CASSLPSNYGYTF. CDR3 in DNA: TGTGCCAGCTCACTACCCTCTAACTATGGCTACACCTTC. The rearrangement joins TRBV18 to TRBJ1-2; no definite D call. The germline V gene has CDR1 KGHSH and CDR2 LQKENI. Between the trimmed V and J ends, which lost 4 bases and 0 bases, there was a span of 6 bases. The length of the CDR3 is 13 residues.

This clone was seen only once. In DNA, the CDR3 is TGTGCCAGCAGCCGGAGTTCTTGGAGGAATGAGCAGTTCTTC. It is translated as CASSRSSWRNEQFF. V gene TRBV6-2 or TRBV6-3 combines with J gene TRBJ2-1; TRBD2 is a possible D gene (5 bases). Trimming took off 6 bases at V and 7 bases at J, with 16 bases between the two ends. Germline assignment: CDR1 MNHEY and CDR2 SVGEGT. This CDR3 is 14 amino acids long.

The V and J genes are TRBV29-1 and TRBJ1-1; D unclear. The CDR3 length is 11 residues. The germline gives CDR1 SQVTM, CDR2 ANQGSEA. Trimming took off 4 bases at V and 4 bases at J, with 7 bases between the two ends. CDR3 protein: CSVGRGTEAFF. CDR3 coding DNA: TGCAGCGTTGGCCGGGGCACTGAAGCTTTCTTT. The full variable domain, in which reference TRBV29-1 and TRBJ1-1 provide the parts outside the CDR3, is SAVISQKPSRDICQRGTSLTIQCQVDSQVTMMFWYRQQPGQSLTLIATANQGSEATYESGFVIDKFPISRPNLTFSTLTVSNMSPEDSSIYLCSVGRGTEAFFGQGTRLTVV.

The count of this clone is one. The CDR3 DNA sequence: TGCAGTGCTACAGCCGGGTATGGCTACACCTTC. Translated, it gives CSATAGYGYTF. This chain joins TRBV20-1 and TRBJ1-2; D is unresolved. CDR3 length equals 11 residues. V shed 4 bases and J shed 5 bases, with 8 bases lying between them. The germline gives CDR1 DFQATT, CDR2 SNEGSKA (reference sequence).

The gene calls are TRBV6-5 and TRBJ1-2; D remains unclear. CDR3 length equals 15 residues. The germline gives CDR1 MNHEY, CDR2 SVGAGI. V lost 4 bases, J lost 1 base, and 13 bases lay in between. CDR3 bases: TGTGCCAGCAGTTCCTCCTCAGCGGGTAACTATGGCTACACCTTC. Protein sequence: CASSSSSAGNYGYTF.

The CDR3 DNA follows: TGTGCCAGCAGCCTAAGCGGGGGGCTCACAGATACGCAGTATTTT. Amino acids: CASSLSGGLTDTQYF. The chain couples TRBV7-3 to TRBJ2-3; 9 bases match TRBD2. V was pared by 5 bases and J by 2 bases, with 5 bases of the junction left unmatched. The germline gives CDR1 SGHTA, CDR2 FQGTGA. This CDR3 spans 15 amino acids.

The rearrangement uses TRBV7-8 and TRBJ1-6; no definite D call. Germline V CDR1 and CDR2: SGHVS, FQNEAQ. The CDR3 is made up of 19 amino acids. V dropped 2 bases and J dropped 8 bases, with 25 bases sitting between them. CDR3 coding DNA: TGTGCCAGCAGCTTACTTCCGGGGTCCCTCACTAGTACCTATTCACCCCTCCACTTT. It specifies CASSLLPGSLTSTYSPLHF.

This clone was picked up one time. The CDR3 here is CASSIWANYGYTF. As DNA, the CDR3 is TGTGCCAGTAGTATCTGGGCTAACTATGGCTACACCTTC. The chain recombines TRBV19 with TRBJ1-2; D is unresolved. This CDR3 has 13 amino acids. The germline V gene encodes CDR1 LNHDA and CDR2 SQIVND (reference sequence). Trimming cost V 3 bases and J 0 bases, with 5 bases left between them. Based on the CDR3 plus reference TRBV19 and TRBJ1-2, the full variable domain is DGGITQSPKYLFRKEGQNVTLSCEQNLNHDAMYWYRQDPGQGLRLIYYSQIVNDFQKGDIAEGYSVSREKKESFPLTVTSAQKNPTAFYLCASSIWANYGYTFGSGTRLTVV.

The rearrangement uses TRBV30 and TRBJ2-7; no reliable D call. The germline V gene encodes CDR1 GTSNPN and CDR2 SVGIG (reference sequence). The CDR3 totals 11 residues. V was trimmed by 0 bases and J by 7 bases, leaving 7 bases between them. CDR3 sequence reads: CAWSVYGEQYF. The CDR3 DNA reads as TGTGCCTGGAGTGTATACGGGGAGCAGTACTTC.

The chain is built from TRBV27 and TRBJ1-6, with 7 bases identical to TRBD1. The CDR3 consists of 15 residues. Trimming removed 6 bases from V and 8 bases from J; junction bases left unmatched: 10. Germline V gives CDR1 MNHEY, CDR2 SMNVEV (reference sequence). CDR3 coding DNA: TGTGCCAGCAGACCAACACCGGGACAGTATTCACCCCTCCACTTT. Residues: CASRPTPGQYSPLHF.